Listed below are T cell receptor beta chains from one sample, sequenced in a study of T cell repertoires in aging, cancer and after chemotherapy. MiXCR, run by TCRdb on the multiplex PCR reads, gives a single entry per CDR3 protein. This sample has some 2,500 distinct CDR3 sequences, with roughly 22% found just once. Sequenced input: blood. The receptors were sampled from a human donor with a solid tumor. The CDR3 runs from the conserved cysteine through the conserved F or W. The D gene is left open where the match is weak. The size entry is marked missing in some rows and otherwise reads once, few, many or a size class.

>TRBJ1-2|few|-|TRBV7-2
TGTGCCAGCAGCCCAGACAGCTATGGCTACACCTTC
CASSPDSYGYTF
>TRBJ2-1|medium-sized|TRBD2|TRBV6-2/TRBV6-3
TGTGCCAGCAGTCCACGAGGAGCGGGGGACTACAATGAGCAGTTCTTC
CASSPRGAGDYNEQFF
>TRBJ1-2|-|TRBD1|TRBV7-6
TGTGCCAGCAGCACGGGACAGGGGGCGCGGGGAGATGGCTACACCTTC
CASSTGQGARGDGYTF
>TRBJ1-2|-|-|TRBV5-6
TGTGCCAGCAGCTTGCCTGCGCCGGGGGGAGGCTACACCTTC
CASSLPAPGGGYTF
>TRBJ1-2|medium-sized|TRBD1|TRBV6-5
TGTGCCAGCAGCGACGGAGGGGGCCTGATCTACACCTTC
CASSDGGGLIYTF
>TRBJ2-7|medium-sized|-|TRBV18
TGTGCCAGCTCACCAGGGTATGGCACGGGACTTTACGAGCAGTACTTC
CASSPGYGTGLYEQYF
>TRBJ1-2|-|-|TRBV5-4
TGTGCCAGCAGCTTGGATATCTATGGCTACACCTTC
CASSLDIYGYTF
>TRBJ2-7|few|TRBD1|TRBV12-3/TRBV12-4
TGTGCCAGCAAAACAGGGGTTTACGAGCAGTACTTC
CASKTGVYEQYF
>TRBJ1-2|-|TRBD1|TRBV4-3
TGCGCCAGCAGCCAGTCAGTACAGGGGATCTATGGCTACACCTTC
CASSQSVQGIYGYTF
>TRBJ1-5|-|TRBD1|TRBV20-1
TGCAGTGCTAGACCCGGGACAGGGATATATCAGCCCCAGCATTTT
CSARPGTGIYQPQHF
>TRBJ1-5|-|-|TRBV5-3
TGTGCCAGAAGCATTGGGTGGGTCCTGGCCGAGAAGGGGAATCAGCCCCAGCATTTT
CARSIGWVLAEKGNQPQHF
>TRBJ2-2|medium-sized|TRBD2|TRBV5-6
TGTGCCAGCAGCCATCGGGGGGGGTCCTACACCGGGGAGCTGTTTTTT
CASSHRGGSYTGELFF
>TRBJ1-2|-|TRBD1|TRBV11-1
TGTGCCAGCAGCTTAGGCGTGGGGACAGGGGGCGCGGATGGCTACACCTTC
CASSLGVGTGGADGYTF
>TRBJ2-3|-|-|TRBV6-1
TGTGCCAGCAGTGGGGGGGGGGGGGCCTCAGATACGCAGTATTTT
CASSGGGGASDTQYF
>TRBJ2-5|few|-|TRBV24-1
TGTGCCTCGGGACGGCGAGGGCCCCAGTACTTC
CASGRRGPQYF
>TRBJ2-7|medium-sized|TRBD1|TRBV6-5
TGTGCCAGCAGACCCTGGACAGGCCAGACCTACGAGCAGTACTTC
CASRPWTGQTYEQYF
>TRBJ2-7|few|-|TRBV4-2
TGTGCCAGCAGCCAAGTGGGGGACTCCTACGAGCAGTACTTC
CASSQVGDSYEQYF
>TRBJ2-1|medium-sized|-|TRBV13
TGTGCCAGCAGCCTCGACAGGTACTACAATGAGCAGTTCTTC
CASSLDRYYNEQFF
>TRBJ2-7|few|TRBD2|TRBV12-3/TRBV12-4
TGTGCCAGCAGTGCCCCGGGACTAGCGGGCGAAAGCTCCTACGAGCAGTACTTC
CASSAPGLAGESSYEQYF
>TRBJ1-6|-|-|TRBV6-5
TGTGCCAGCAGAGGGGGGCCGGGGCCCCTCCACTTT
CASRGGPGPLHF
>TRBJ1-4|medium-sized|TRBD1|TRBV19
TGTGCCAGTAGCTCCCCAGGACAGGCCGCAACTAATGAAAAACTGTTTTTT
CASSSPGQAATNEKLFF
>TRBJ2-3|medium-sized|-|TRBV7-2
TGTGCCAGCAGCCCCGGGCTCGGGGTGACAGATACGCAGTATTTT
CASSPGLGVTDTQYF
>TRBJ2-3|few|-|TRBV12-3/TRBV12-4
TGTGCCAGCAGCTCTAAAGATACGCAGTATTTT
CASSSKDTQYF
>TRBJ2-2|medium-sized|TRBD2|TRBV5-4
TGTGCCAGCAGCCACCAGCGGGGGGCGAACACCGGGGAGCTGTTTTTT
CASSHQRGANTGELFF
>TRBJ2-7|few|-|TRBV30
TGTGCCTGGAGTGTTGCCGGGTATGAGCAGTACTTC
CAWSVAGYEQYF
>TRBJ1-2|-|-|TRBV20-1
TGCAGTGATACAGGGTTTTATGGCTACACCTTC
CSDTGFYGYTF
>TRBJ1-2|few|TRBD1|TRBV6-1
TGTGCCAGCAGTGAAATCGGGACAGGGAAGTATGGCTACACCTTC
CASSEIGTGKYGYTF
>TRBJ2-1|-|-|TRBV5-6
TGTGCCAGCAGCTTGACGGTAGTAGCCCCCTACAATGAGCAGTTCTTC
CASSLTVVAPYNEQFF
>TRBJ2-3|few|-|TRBV6-4
TGTGCCAGCAGTGAAGGAAGGGGGGAGACAGATACGCAGTATTTT
CASSEGRGETDTQYF
>TRBJ1-5|-|-|TRBV7-9
TGTGCCAGCAGCTCCTCGCTCGGTTATAGCAATCAGCCCCAGCATTTT
CASSSSLGYSNQPQHF
>TRBJ1-5|-|-|TRBV5-6
TGTGCCAGCAGCTTTGGCGGGGGACACCAGCCCCAGCATTTT
CASSFGGGHQPQHF
>TRBJ2-5|medium-sized|TRBD2|TRBV6-5
TGTGCCAGCAGTCGACAGCGGGGGGATCTGACCCAGTACTTC
CASSRQRGDLTQYF
>TRBJ1-4|few|-|TRBV4-3
TGCGCCAGCAGCCAGAGTTTTCGTGAAAAACTGTTTTTT
CASSQSFREKLFF
>TRBJ2-3|large|TRBD1|TRBV19
TGTGCCAGTGCCAGGACAGGGAGGACAGATACGCAGTATTTT
CASARTGRTDTQYF
>TRBJ2-2|medium-sized|-|TRBV20-1
TGCAGTGCTACCTCGGGGACACACACCGGGGAGCTGTTTTTT
CSATSGTHTGELFF
>TRBJ2-3|-|TRBD2|TRBV12-3/TRBV12-4
TGTGCCAGCAGCCGTACTAAGCGGGGGCCCCCTGGAGAGAGAAAGTCCCAGTATTTT
CASSRTKRGPPGERKSQYF
>TRBJ1-1|-|-|TRBV6-1
TGTGCCAGCAGTTACTCCGGCAGGGCCAAGTGTGCTTTCTTT
CASSYSGRAKCAFF
>TRBJ1-3|medium-sized|TRBD1|TRBV19
TGTGCCAGTAGTACCGCGAGGACAGGGAAAAGCTCTGGAAACACCATATATTTT
CASSTARTGKSSGNTIYF
>TRBJ2-3|-|-|TRBV21-1
TGTGCCAGCAGCATGATACAGGGAAAGAGGACAGATACGCAGTATTTT
CASSMIQGKRTDTQYF
>TRBJ1-5|medium-sized|-|TRBV6-1
TGTGCCAGCAGGCCTCAGGGCTCGGTTCAGCCCCAGCATTTT
CASRPQGSVQPQHF